A single TCR beta chain is shown here with its context. Its antigen is unidentified. The data belong to a study of cytomegalovirus exposure and HLA in healthy donors. Findings and limits, study-wide: Later, an analysis found that common viral pathogens appeared to be linked with several of the most significant clusters.

Donors were ostensibly healthy at sampling, although undocumented immune exposures were probable. PCR involved 60 Vbeta and 13 Jbeta primers. Sequenced by immunoSEQ multiplex PCR; TCRdb stores in-frame clones only, minus some. This sample has under 200,000 clones; 84% occur once, and the top ten carry under 8%. The receptor's source is a man aged 50 to 60 in good health and CMV-seropositive. The sequenced material came from PBMCs.

This chain's CDR3 is CASSRLRESDEQFF. The CDR3 nucleotides read TGCGCCAGCAGCCGTCTACGGGAGAGCGATGAGCAGTTCTTC. The rearrangement uses TRBV4-1 and TRBJ2-1; tentatively, D is TRBD2 (6 bases). The CDR3 consists of 14 residues. Per germline, CDR1 MGHRA and CDR2 YSYEKL. V was shortened by 4 bases and J by 8 bases, with 15 bases between the two germline ends.